The sample holds one count of the clone carrying this T cell receptor beta chain. These data come from a study of blood T cell repertoires in COVID-19. Study as a whole: Samples came from the United States, Italy and Spain, spanning acute and convalescent COVID-19.

Germline V lookup: CDR1 WSHSY, CDR2 SAAADI. V lost 8 bases and J lost 0; bases outside the gene matches: 2. The CDR3 runs to 14 residues. Using immunoSEQ multiplex PCR, the repertoire was profiled, and TCRdb retains in-frame clones only, with some absent. The profile covers roughly 100,000 clones, with about four fifths appearing a single time and less than 5% taken by the ten largest. This rearrangement joins TRBV10-2 to TRBJ2-4; 9 bases match TRBD1. The specimen sequenced was peripheral blood. This sequence was found in a human donor in a cohort sampled during active COVID-19. CDR3 sequence: CASRQGGAKNIQYF. The CDR3 bases are TGCGCCAGCCGACAGGGGGGAGCCAAAAACATTCAGTACTTC.